The 3 T cell receptor beta chains below were found in one sample sequenced in a study of blood T cell repertoires in COVID-19. The protocol was immunoSEQ multiplex PCR, while the TCRdb copy is restricted to in-frame clones and leaves out a portion. The table includes a few hundred thousand clones, about 86% detected once. Material for sequencing was peripheral blood. The receptor set was obtained from a man younger than 35 with active or convalescent COVID-19.

The CDR3 loop is CASSYSVVGGYGYTF. CDR3 nucleotide sequence: TGTGCCAGCAGTTACTCCGTGGTGGGGGGCTATGGCTACACCTTC. The chain is built from TRBV6-5 and TRBJ1-2; perhaps TRBD1 as D (5 bases). The germline V gene encodes CDR1 MNHEY and CDR2 SVGAGI. The CDR3 consists of 15 residues. V was clipped by 0 bases and J by 4 bases, with 12 bases between them.

The chain employs TRBV10-1 and TRBJ2-7; 11 nucleotides match TRBD2. J lost 3 bases, V lost 5 bases, and 3 bases had no gene match. The CDR3 is made up of 14 amino acids. Germline assignment: CDR1 WNHNN and CDR2 SYGVQD (reference sequence). The DNA of the CDR3 is TGCGCCAGCAGTCGAACTAGCGGGGGCTACGAGCAGTACTTC. Protein product: CASSRTSGGYEQYF.

The CDR3 is CASSARLAEGETQYF. CDR3 DNA sequence: TGTGCCAGCAGCGCCAGACTAGCGGAAGGGGAGACCCAGTACTTC. The V gene is TRBV9, the J gene TRBJ2-5; TRBD2 agrees at 9 bases. Trimming cost V 3 bases and J 5 bases; bases outside gene matches: 8. The V gene's germline CDR1 is SGDLS and CDR2 YYNGEE. CDR3 length: 15 amino acids.